This T cell receptor (beta chain) was retrieved from a study of PD-L1 blockade in urothelial cancer (TCRdb year 2017). About the investigation overall: Every patient began therapy in 2014 and was given atezolizumab 1,200 mg intravenously every 3 weeks. Patients had an ECOG performance status of 0 or 1 and had received between 0 and 3 prior chemotherapy regimens. Durable clinical benefit was achieved by nine patients but not by the remaining 20. Blood samples yielded a median of around 150,000 T cells and more than 75,000 unique TCRs, with median clonality about 0.08. Blood samples were analyzed at 3 weeks after treatment start (second dose) and at 6 weeks after treatment start. In the same patients, pretreatment tumors underwent whole exome sequencing and RNA sequencing in addition to TCR sequencing. TCR sequencing covered pretreatment tumor samples and matched, serially collected peripheral blood taken before and after atezolizumab treatment. Pretreatment blood TCR-seq was available for twenty-nine patients, at least one posttreatment blood collection was obtained for 25 or so patients, and tumor TCR-seq was available for 25 or so patients. Durable clinical benefit was defined as progression-free survival longer than 6 months, and TCR features were also tested against progression-free and overall survival. About 90% of the roughly 29 patients were identified as males with urothelial cancer of bladder origin, and a prior smoking history was reported by 18 of 29 patients. Somatic, immune and clinical correlates of response to PD-L1 blockade with atezolizumab in urothelial cancer were the focus of an exploratory multi-omic analysis. Findings and caveats that apply to the study as a whole: Because of the small sample size (n ≈ 31) and the many exploratory analyses performed, the results are intended to be regarded as hypothesis-generating. A pretreatment peripheral blood TCR clonality below the median was linked to improved progression-free and overall survival. At 3 weeks after the start of treatment, tumor-associated TCR clones in peripheral blood had expanded more in patients with durable benefit (n of about 20, p = 0.022).

Synthetic TCR analog templates were spiked into each PCR so that absolute template abundance could be estimated from read counts. The immunoSEQ assay used bias-controlled V and J gene primers to amplify TCRbeta CDR3 regions from genomic DNA. Sequencing of rearranged TCRbeta segments was performed at approximately 20X coverage. In the authors' own workflow: Sequencing errors were corrected by clustering, and CDR3s were annotated against IMGT so that V, D and J genes could be assigned. Out-of-frame and stop-codon sequences were excluded, and only productive TCRbeta rearrangements were used in downstream analyses. Clonality was computed as one minus Shannon entropy normalized by the log of the number of unique productive sequences. Clones differing between time points or between blood and tumor were identified using Fisher's exact test with Benjamini-Hochberg correction, with an adjusted p below 0.01 applied as the threshold. Sourced from immuneACCESS, this table was stored by TCRdb with only in-frame sequences that have V and J called. A share of the clones is absent; for the studies checked, an unresolved V gene accounts for under half, and the remainder has no known explanation. V, J and clone size reflect that table, while D and trimming were determined from the DNA. Across this sample there are some 49,000 clones, with 70% to 90% seen only once. The ten largest clones add up to approximately 7.1% of the sample.

Remarks on this clone: Its antigen is currently not known. Qualities for individual bases were not recorded, and no much larger clone is one base off.

The cohort included some 30 patients with locally advanced or metastatic urothelial carcinoma who were treated at Memorial Sloan Kettering on a trial protocol. Peripheral blood mononuclear cells were collected from each patient pretreatment and during treatment, giving between 1 and 8 total time points per patient. The Qiagen DNeasy Blood extraction kit was used to purify genomic DNA from total PBMCs and from tumor samples. PBMCs were collected pretreatment and during treatment, and were isolated and stored as previously described. Material: PBMCs, obtained around atezolizumab (anti-PD-L1) treatment. This clonotype was obtained from a man in his 60s with urothelial cancer.

CDR3 loop: CASSRYGHQETQYF. The DNA reads TGTGCCAGCAGCCGTTATGGACATCAAGAGACCCAGTACTTC. This chain joins TRBV7-3 to TRBJ2-5; the D region possibly corresponds to TRBD1 (5 bases align). The cysteine opens and the phenylalanine closes a CDR3 of 14 amino acids. CDR3 DNA only is kept here, 42 bases in frame from base 1. Per the germline V gene, SGHTA is the CDR1 and FQGTGA is the CDR2. Trimming takes 5 bases from V and 2 bases from J, and the germline ends sit 12 bases apart.